Listed here are 30 T cell receptor beta chains from one sample, sequenced in a study of neurological immune-mediated disorders. Time point noted: longitudinal time-point 3. Each CDR3 protein gets one entry after TCRdb re-called the 5' RACE reads with MiXCR. Of 53,000 or so distinct CDR3 sequences in the sample, 7.5% to 9.5% were seen once. The sample comprised PBMCs. The origin of the receptors is a woman aged 40 to 50 in good health.

There are many counts of this clonotype. The V and J genes are TRBV4-1 and TRBJ2-5; TRBD2 matches at 12 bases. The CDR3 runs to 18 residues. Germline V gene data show CDR1 as MGHRA and CDR2 as YSYEKL. The trim removed 3 bases at V and 1 base at J, leaving 9 bases unmatched. CDR3 sequence reads: CASSHRSSGGEGQETQYF. The CDR3 coding sequence is TGCGCCAGCAGCCATCGGTCTAGCGGGGGGGAAGGCCAAGAGACCCAGTACTTC.

Comments on this clonotype: Since the CDR3 does not end with the conserved phenylalanine or tryptophan, this likely comes from a read error. This chain connects TRBV27 to TRBJ2-5; 11 bases fit TRBD1. V shed 6 bases and J 6 bases; nucleotides not matched to a gene: 9. The germline CDR1 and CDR2 sequences are MNHEY and SMNVEV (reference sequence). This CDR3 is 15 amino acids long. CDR3 coding DNA: TGTGCCAGCAGCAAGGGACAGGGGGGCTTGAAGACCCAGTACTCA. Translating it yields CASSKGQGGLKTQYS.

The rearrangement uses TRBV5-4 and TRBJ1-1, with D perhaps TRBD1 (5 bases). Deletions cut 1 base from V and 1 base from J, with 8 bases between. Per the germline V gene, CDR1 is SGHNT and CDR2 is YYREEE (reference sequence). This CDR3 spans 14 amino acids. CDR3 nucleotides: TGTGCCAGCAGCTTGCCCGGACAGAACACTGAAGCTTTCTTT. Translated, it gives CASSLPGQNTEAFF.

In its sample, this clonotype was seen many times. This chain links TRBV27 with TRBJ1-6; D call uncertain. Germline lookup yields CDR1 MNHEY and CDR2 SMNVEV (reference sequence). CDR3 size: 14 residues. Trimming left V 3 bases short and J 5 bases short, with 8 bases between. CDR3 in amino acids: CASSFCQNNSPLHF. CDR3 in DNA: TGTGCCAGCAGTTTTTGCCAGAATAATTCACCCCTCCACTTT.

This clonotype was seen repeatedly, ten times or more. The J gene is TRBJ2-7, the V gene TRBV5-1, with D possibly TRBD1 on 5 matching bases. CDR3 size: 16 residues. Per the germline V gene, CDR1 is SGHRS and CDR2 is YFSETQ. V was trimmed by 0 bases and J by 2 bases, leaving 15 bases between them. CDR3 amino acids: CASSLEGNSLTYEQYF. The CDR3 coding sequence is TGCGCCAGCAGCTTGGAGGGGAACTCCCTTACCTACGAGCAGTACTTC. Looking up the rest from reference TRBV5-1 and TRBJ2-7 gives the full variable domain: KAGVTQTPRYLIKTRGQQVTLSCSPISGHRSVSWYQQTPGQGLQFLFEYFSETQRNKGNFPGRFSGRQFSNSRSEMNVSTLELGDSALYLCASSLEGNSLTYEQYFGPGTRLTVT.

Ten or more counts support this clonotype. The chain joins TRBV12-3 or TRBV12-4 to TRBJ1-5; 7 bases agree with TRBD1. This CDR3 is built from 18 residues. After removal of 1 base from V and 3 bases from J, the junction contained 12 bases not matched to a gene. The CDR3, as DNA: TGTGCCAGCAGTTTAGGCTACCTGTGGGGACAGCACAATCAGCCCCAGCATTTT. Translating it yields CASSLGYLWGQHNQPQHF.

The table lists this clonotype with many counts. J is TRBJ2-1 and V is TRBV5-1, with D tentatively TRBD1 (7 bases). Per the germline V gene, CDR1 is SGHRS and CDR2 is YFSETQ. Trimming left V 4 bases short and J 5 bases short, with 10 bases between. The CDR3 spans 13 residues. The CDR3 here is CASSSRGDNEQFF. In nucleotides, the CDR3 is TGCGCCAGCAGCAGCAGGGGGGACAATGAGCAGTTCTTC. Full variable domain (remainder filled in from reference TRBV5-1 and TRBJ2-1): KAGVTQTPRYLIKTRGQQVTLSCSPISGHRSVSWYQQTPGQGLQFLFEYFSETQRNKGNFPGRFSGRQFSNSRSEMNVSTLELGDSALYLCASSSRGDNEQFFGPGTRLTVL.

This clonotype was recorded at least ten times. The chain uses TRBV5-6 and TRBJ2-7; 9 bases match TRBD1. Germline V lookup: CDR1 SGHDT, CDR2 YYEEEE. The J segment lost 5 bases and the V segment lost 0 bases, leaving 6 bases of the junction unmatched. This CDR3 is built from 15 residues. CDR3 DNA sequence: TGTGCCAGCAGCTTGGGAACAGGGGGCTACAACGAGCAGTACTTC. It yields the protein CASSLGTGGYNEQYF.

This clonotype was seen repeatedly, ten times or more. The chain is built from TRBV2 and TRBJ1-6; D unresolved. The CDR3 runs to 14 residues. V lost 3 bases and J 10 bases, leaving 13 bases between the germline ends. CDR1 SNHLY and CDR2 FYNNEI come from the germline V gene. DNA of the CDR3: TGTGCCAGCAGTGAGGGCAGGACCCCATCACCCCTCCACTTT. It is translated as CASSEGRTPSPLHF.

This clonotype was seen repeatedly, ten times or more. This chain joins TRBV20-1 and TRBJ2-1; TRBD2 matches 9 bases. The CDR3 is 16 residues long. Germline loops: CDR1 DFQATT, CDR2 SNEGSKA (reference sequence). With 2 bases clipped from V and 7 bases from J, the junction kept 12 bases outside the gene matches. CDR3 amino acids: CSARRTLGLARNEQFF. The CDR3 DNA reads TGCAGTGCTAGACGCACCCTCGGACTAGCGAGGAATGAGCAGTTCTTC.

This clonotype was seen repeatedly, ten times or more. V gene TRBV20-1 combines with J gene TRBJ2-7; 11 bases line up with TRBD2. Germline CDR1 is DFQATT and CDR2 is SNEGSKA (reference sequence). The V segment lost 0 bases and the J segment 6 bases; nucleotides outside the gene matches: 4. CDR3 size: 14 residues. CDR3 loop: CSAREASGGSEQYF. CDR3 DNA sequence: TGCAGTGCTAGAGAGGCTAGCGGGGGGTCCGAGCAGTACTTC.

This clonotype was observed at least ten times. The rearrangement uses TRBV12-3 or TRBV12-4 and TRBJ2-1; TRBD2 matches at 11 bases. This CDR3 is 15 amino acids long. After removal of 7 bases from V and 3 bases from J, the junction contained 5 bases not matched to a gene. This CDR3 is CASTFGTSGYNEQFF. Here the CDR3 DNA reads TGTGCCAGCACTTTCGGGACTAGCGGCTACAATGAGCAGTTCTTC.

This clonotype showed up many times. The chain carries TRBV7-8 and TRBJ1-1; maybe TRBD1 (5 bases). CDR3 length: 16 amino acids. V lost 4 bases and J lost 4, with 19 bases in between. CDR1 SGHVS and CDR2 FQNEAQ come from the germline V gene. The CDR3 spells CASSSKIGGGRTEAFF. CDR3 DNA sequence: TGTGCCAGCAGCTCCAAAATCGGGGGGGGTCGCACTGAAGCTTTCTTT.

At least ten counts were recorded for this clonotype. This sequence joins TRBV5-1 and TRBJ1-1, with a weak D call TRBD1 (6 bases). V lost 1 base and J 6 bases, leaving 10 bases between the germline ends. The CDR3 totals 13 residues. CDR1 and CDR2 (germline): SGHRS, YFSETQ. CDR3 sequence (DNA): TGCGCCAGCAGCTTGATTGGGGGCCCTGAAGCTTTCTTT. Translation gives CASSLIGGPEAFF.

This clonotype was detected many times. V usage is TRBV7-2 and J usage is TRBJ1-1; D is perhaps TRBD1 (5 bases). Per germline, CDR1 SGHTA and CDR2 FQGNSA. The V gene lost 3 bases and the J gene lost 1 base, with 12 bases spanning the gap. The CDR3 is 15 residues long. The CDR3 DNA reads as TGTGCCAGCAGCTTTTTGGGGGATACGAACACTGAAGCTTTCTTT. As protein: CASSFLGDTNTEAFF.

This clonotype was seen ten or more times. The V call is TRBV4-2, the J call TRBJ2-3, with 10 bases aligning to TRBD2. This CDR3 spans 17 amino acids. Germline V gene lookup returns CDR1 LGHNA and CDR2 YNFKEQ. V dropped 0 bases and J dropped 4; count of bases not matched to a gene: 7. CDR3 region: CASSQDGERGGADTQYF. DNA of the CDR3: TGTGCCAGCAGCCAAGATGGCGAGCGGGGGGGCGCAGATACGCAGTATTTT.

There are many counts of this clonotype. The rearrangement uses TRBV25-1 and TRBJ2-7; the D call may be TRBD1 or TRBD2 (7 bases each). The CDR3 has 15 amino acids. Germline V gives CDR1 MGHDK, CDR2 SYGVNS. Trimming stripped 1 base from V and 5 bases from J, with 15 bases between. DNA of the CDR3: TGTGCCAGCAGTGAATCCAGGGGGGGAATCGACGAGCAGTACTTC. Protein: CASSESRGGIDEQYF.

This clonotype has a count of ten or more. The chain joins TRBV7-3 to TRBJ2-1; perhaps TRBD1 as D (5 bases). The CDR3 is 13 residues long. V shed 5 bases and J shed 4 bases, with 9 bases lying between them. Germline-derived CDR1 and CDR2 are SGHTA and FQGTGA. Here the CDR3 DNA reads TGTGCCAGCAGCCCCAGACAGTACAATGAGCAGTTCTTC. This gives the protein CASSPRQYNEQFF.

This clonotype occurred many times. This chain connects TRBV20-1 to TRBJ1-5; D unresolved. Trimming stripped 4 bases from V and 0 bases from J, with 7 bases between. The CDR3 spans 13 residues. Germline CDR1 reads DFQATT; CDR2 reads SNEGSKA (reference sequence). This CDR3 is CSANGDSNQPQHF. CDR3 DNA: TGCAGTGCTAACGGGGATAGCAATCAGCCCCAGCATTTT.

The chain recombines TRBV30 with TRBJ2-3, with 8 bases aligning to TRBD2. Trimming removed 8 bases from V and 6 bases from J; junction bases left unmatched: 16. The length of the CDR3 is 15 residues. Germline V CDR1 and CDR2: GTSNPN, SVGIG (reference sequence). This CDR3 reads CARGGAGGSRDTQYF. CDR3 nucleotides: TGTGCCCGAGGTGGGGCGGGGGGTTCGCGGGATACGCAGTATTTT.

This clonotype was seen ten or more times. The chain links TRBV5-1 to TRBJ2-7, with 7 bases identical to TRBD1. The V gene end was trimmed by 2 bases and the J gene end by 9 bases; junction bases not matched to a gene: 8. This CDR3 contains 13 residues. Germline CDR1 reads SGHRS; CDR2 reads YFSETQ. DNA of the CDR3: TGCGCCAGCAGCTTCACCTCCCCAGGGGGGCAGTACTTC. This translates into CASSFTSPGGQYF.

The chain joins TRBV18 to TRBJ1-2; D uncertain. V shed 0 bases and J shed 3 bases, with 8 bases lying between them. CDR1 and CDR2 (germline): KGHSH, LQKENI. The CDR3 loop spans 14 amino acids. The CDR3 region has the DNA TGTGCCAGCTCACCACCGGGTAGATACTATGGCTACACCTTC. It translates to CASSPPGRYYGYTF. Combining the CDR3 with reference TRBV18 and TRBJ1-2 gives the whole variable domain NAGVMQNPRHLVRRRGQEARLRCSPMKGHSHVYWYRQLPEEGLKFMVYLQKENIIDESGMPKERFSAEFPKEGPSILRIQQVVRGDSAAYFCASSPPGRYYGYTFGSGTRLTVV.

At least ten counts were recorded for this clonotype. The chain employs TRBV12-3 or TRBV12-4 and TRBJ2-4; D unresolved. CDR3 length equals 12 residues. The V and J ends lost 3 bases and 9 bases respectively, with 9 bases between them. CDR3: CASSLISSIQYF. The DNA for the CDR3 is TGTGCCAGCAGTTTGATCAGTTCCATTCAGTACTTC.

The V call is TRBV6-2 or TRBV6-3, the J call TRBJ1-2, with D tentatively TRBD1 (5 bases). Trimming pared 6 bases from V and 3 bases from J, leaving 14 bases between. CDR3 size: 14 residues. CDR1 and CDR2 from the germline V gene are MNHEY and SVGEGT. CDR3 nucleotide sequence: TGTGCCAGCAGCCCGGGACTGGAAGACTATGGCTACACCTTC. Its protein is CASSPGLEDYGYTF.

This clonotype showed up many times. V is TRBV27 and J is TRBJ2-3, with a tentative D call TRBD2 (6 bases). Germline V lookup: CDR1 MNHEY, CDR2 SMNVEV (reference sequence). V was trimmed by 10 bases and J by 0 bases, leaving 17 bases between them. The CDR3 sequence is 15 residues long. The CDR3 sequence is CATESPGRSTDTQYF. The CDR3 DNA reads TGTGCCACCGAATCCCCGGGGAGGAGCACAGATACGCAGTATTTT.

Many counts were recorded for this clonotype. This chain uses TRBV20-1 with TRBJ2-2, with 12 nucleotides matching TRBD2. The length of the CDR3 is 16 residues. The junction had 6 bases not matched to a gene; V was cut back by 0 bases and J by 7 bases. Germline assignment: CDR1 DFQATT and CDR2 SNEGSKA (reference sequence). The CDR3 region is CSARDLLAGGLGELFF. Written as DNA, the CDR3 is TGCAGTGCTAGAGATTTACTAGCGGGAGGACTCGGGGAGCTGTTTTTT.

This clonotype was observed many times. The CDR3 reads CASSPVDGNYGYTF. The DNA for the CDR3 is TGTGCCAGCAGCCCCGTGGACGGAAACTATGGCTACACCTTC. The chain links TRBV7-8 to TRBJ1-2; D is undetermined. V was pared by 5 bases and J by 2 bases, with 12 bases between. Germline V gives CDR1 SGHVS, CDR2 FQNEAQ. The CDR3 extends over 14 amino acids.

The sample holds many counts of this clonotype. The chain joins TRBV5-5 to TRBJ2-3; no definite D call. CDR1 and CDR2 (germline): SGHKS, YYEKEE (reference sequence). The ends were cut back, 5 bases at V and 5 bases at J, with 12 bases in the middle. This CDR3 region has 13 residues. The CDR3: CASSPWTGDTQYF. The CDR3 DNA sequence: TGTGCCAGCAGTCCTTGGACGGGAGATACGCAGTATTTT. Full variable domain (missing parts from reference TRBV5-5 and TRBJ2-3): DAGVTQSPTHLIKTRGQQVTLRCSPISGHKSVSWYQQVLGQGPQFIFQYYEKEERGRGNFPDRFSARQFPNYSSELNVNALLLGDSALYLCASSPWTGDTQYFGPGTRLTVL.

This sequence joins TRBV9 and TRBJ2-3; D possibly corresponds to TRBD2 (5 bases). Germline values: CDR1 SGDLS, CDR2 YYNGEE. The CDR3 contains 15 residues. The germline V and J ends were trimmed by 0 bases and 0 bases, with 8 bases remaining between them. The CDR3 region is CASSVASTSTDTQYF. For the CDR3, the DNA is TGTGCCAGCAGCGTAGCTAGCACAAGCACAGATACGCAGTATTTT. Looking up the rest from reference TRBV9 and TRBJ2-3 gives the full variable domain: DSGVTQTPKHLITATGQRVTLRCSPRSGDLSVYWYQQSLDQGLQFLIQYYNGEERAKGNILERFSAQQFPDLHSELNLSSLELGDSALYFCASSVASTSTDTQYFGPGTRLTVL.

In its sample, this clonotype was seen many times. This chain connects TRBV12-3 or TRBV12-4 to TRBJ2-1; TRBD2 aligns across 8 bases. Trimming took 5 bases from V and 2 from J; bases not matched to a gene: 8. CDR3 length equals 16 residues. This chain's CDR3 is CASSRGWRGAYNEQFF. The CDR3, as DNA: TGTGCCAGCAGTCGGGGATGGCGGGGGGCCTACAATGAGCAGTTCTTC.